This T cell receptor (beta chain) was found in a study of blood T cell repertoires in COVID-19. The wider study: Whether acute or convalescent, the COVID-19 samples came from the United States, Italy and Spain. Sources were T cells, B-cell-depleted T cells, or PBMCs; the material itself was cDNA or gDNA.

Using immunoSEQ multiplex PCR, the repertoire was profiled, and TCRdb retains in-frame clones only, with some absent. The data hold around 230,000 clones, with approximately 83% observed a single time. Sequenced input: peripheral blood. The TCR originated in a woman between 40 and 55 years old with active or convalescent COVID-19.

CDR3 coding DNA: TGTGCCAGCATAAGAGCGGGAGTGTTAGATACGCAGTATTTT. It is translated as CASIRAGVLDTQYF. The chain has TRBV7-8 and TRBJ2-3; the match to TRBD2 covers 8 bases. Germline V CDR1 and CDR2: SGHVS, FQNEAQ. V dropped 7 bases and J dropped 5; count of bases not matched to a gene: 8. This CDR3 is built from 14 residues.